This T cell receptor beta chain appears in the sequencing data of a study of esophageal squamous cell carcinoma under preoperative chemotherapy. Study details: Samples included peripheral blood T cells as well as tumor-infiltrating lymphocytes. Study-wide findings and caveats: After treatment, tumor-infiltrating lymphocytes seemed to come partly from incoming peripheral T cells, not only local changes. After paclitaxel-nedaplatin, abundant clones were more likely to contract than amplify.

TCRdb used MiXCR to reprocess the PCR reads, holding one entry per CDR3 protein. Altogether roughly 10,000 distinct CDR3 sequences are present, more than 60% being singletons, with the ten largest covering roughly 29%. Stated time point: after preoperative PTX-NDP chemotherapy. Preoperative chemotherapy with paclitaxel-nedaplatin was given to patients before surgery. The V segment lost 3 bases and the J segment 5 bases; nucleotides outside the gene matches: 5. Germline lookup yields CDR1 MNHNS and CDR2 SASEGT. The CDR3 has 15 amino acids. Worth noting for this clonotype: Antigen unknown.

The source of this sequence is a human donor with esophageal squamous cell carcinoma. The donor label of this sample is uncertain. This sample was gathered from a patient given preoperative chemotherapy. The chain uses TRBV6-1 and TRBJ2-1; 9 bases align to TRBD2. In DNA form, the CDR3 reads TGTGCCAGCAGTGAGGGGCGGGGGGGCCACAATGAGCAGTTCTTC. It specifies CASSEGRGGHNEQFF.